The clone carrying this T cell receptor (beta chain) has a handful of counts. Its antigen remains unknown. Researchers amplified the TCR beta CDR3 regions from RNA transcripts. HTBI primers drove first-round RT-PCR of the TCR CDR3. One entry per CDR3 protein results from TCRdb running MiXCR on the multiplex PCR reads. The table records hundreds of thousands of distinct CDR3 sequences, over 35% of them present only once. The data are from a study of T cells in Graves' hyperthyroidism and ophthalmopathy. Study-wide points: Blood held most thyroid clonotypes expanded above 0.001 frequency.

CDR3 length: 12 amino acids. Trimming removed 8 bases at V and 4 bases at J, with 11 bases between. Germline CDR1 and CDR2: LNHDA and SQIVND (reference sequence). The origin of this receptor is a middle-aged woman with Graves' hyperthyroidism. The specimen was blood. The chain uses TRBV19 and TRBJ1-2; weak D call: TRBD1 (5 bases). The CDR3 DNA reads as TGTGCCAGTTATGACGGGGGCTATGGCTACACCTTC. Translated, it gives CASYDGGYGYTF.